This TCR beta chain was captured by sequencing in a study of radiation and T cells in renal cell carcinoma. Overall study context: Nephrectomy followed 15 Gy stereotactic body radiation by 4 weeks. Study-wide findings and caveats: Without pretreatment biopsies, baseline tumor clonotype presence was undetermined. Top tumor clonotypes rose in blood 2 weeks post-radiation, then contracted.

Germline CDR1 and CDR2: LGHNA and YSLEER. This CDR3 has 16 residues. V lost 4 bases to trimming and J lost 6 bases; unmatched junction nucleotides: 9. A remark on this clone: The antigen remains undetermined.

The data were produced by immunoSEQ multiplex PCR, yet TCRdb's version contains in-frame clones alone and is incomplete. In the table there are about 130,000 clones, around nine tenths of which are singletons. Time point noted: baseline pretreatment blood. Specified treatment: 15 Gy SBRT to primary tumor, nephrectomy 4 weeks later. The patient's renal cell carcinoma had clear cell pathology. The TCR originated in a woman aged 45 to 65 with renal cell carcinoma. Sequenced material: blood, taken from a patient whose treatment included radiotherapy and nephrectomy. The rearrangement links TRBV4-3 to TRBJ2-1; 10 bases match TRBD1. CDR3 sequence (DNA): TGCGCCAGCAGCCGAGTAGTGGGACAGGGGTTCAATGAGCAGTTCTTC. This encodes CASSRVVGQGFNEQFF.